The 27 T cell receptor beta chains presented below share a single source sample, sequenced in a study of T-cell reconstitution after alpha-beta-depleted transplantation in children. The TCRbeta library incorporated unique molecular identifiers. A single record per CDR3 protein comes from TCRdb applying MiXCR to the PCR reads. This sample has approximately 47,000 distinct CDR3 sequences, with about 47% found just once. The starting material was peripheral blood, obtained before TCRalphabeta/CD19-depleted stem cell transplant. These receptors originate from a boy under two years old with SCID, due to receive a stem cell transplant.

This clonotype was seen only a few times. V usage is TRBV12-3 or TRBV12-4 and J usage is TRBJ2-3, with a weak D call TRBD2 (5 bases). This CDR3 region has 13 residues. Trimming removed 1 base from V and 4 bases from J, with 6 bases in between. The CDR3 here is CASSLGTADTQYF. The CDR3, as DNA: TGTGCCAGCAGTTTAGGGACTGCAGATACGCAGTATTTT.

This sequence joins TRBV4-1 and TRBJ2-1, with 8 nucleotides matching TRBD1. The V and J ends lost 5 bases and 8 bases, in that order; junction bases with no gene match: 14. In germline, CDR1 is MGHRA, CDR2 YSYEKL. CDR3 length: 16 residues. CDR3 sequence: CASSSTYRQGIDEQFF. In nucleotides, the CDR3 is TGCGCCAGCAGCTCTACATACAGACAGGGGATTGATGAGCAGTTCTTC.

This clonotype was observed a few times. This chain links TRBV10-3 with TRBJ2-1; the match to TRBD2 covers 7 bases. The CDR3 is 14 residues long. Losses at the gene ends were 5 bases for V and 2 bases for J; bases not matched to a gene: 3. Per the germline V gene, CDR1 is ENHRY and CDR2 is SYGVKD. CDR3 amino acids: CAISRGGAYNEQFF. The DNA for the CDR3 is TGTGCCATCAGTCGGGGAGGGGCCTACAATGAGCAGTTCTTC.

The chain joins TRBV6-2 or TRBV6-3 to TRBJ2-3, with D possibly called TRBD1 or TRBD2 (6 bases each). Germline V gene lookup returns CDR1 MNHEY and CDR2 SVGEGT. This CDR3 comprises 17 residues. V dropped 2 bases and J dropped 3 bases, with 18 bases sitting between them. CDR3 sequence: CASSYAWGAPQTDTQYF. The DNA for the CDR3 is TGTGCCAGCAGTTACGCGTGGGGGGCGCCACAAACAGATACGCAGTATTTT.

The rearrangement uses TRBV12-3 or TRBV12-4 and TRBJ1-4; D is possibly TRBD1 (6 bases). The CDR3 has 15 residues. With 1 base removed from V and 0 bases from J, the gap between germline ends came to 6 bases. For the CDR3, the DNA is TGTGCCAGCAGTTTAGGACAGGCAACTAATGAAAAACTGTTTTTT. The encoded protein is CASSLGQATNEKLFF.

This clonotype was detected a few times. The chain uses TRBV29-1 and TRBJ1-1; no definite D call. CDR3 size: 11 residues. Trimming took 5 bases from V and 0 from J, leaving 4 bases between them. The germline V gene encodes CDR1 SQVTM and CDR2 ANQGSEA. The CDR3 here is CSVRVNTEAFF. In DNA form, the CDR3 reads TGCAGCGTTCGAGTGAACACTGAAGCTTTCTTT.

This clonotype was found a few times. The chain has TRBV5-1 and TRBJ2-3; D might be TRBD1 (5 bases). Germline values: CDR1 SGHRS, CDR2 YFSETQ. V shed 0 bases and J shed 6 bases, with 11 bases lying between them. The CDR3 loop spans 14 amino acids. The CDR3 region is CASSLVGRADTQYF. In DNA, the CDR3 is TGCGCCAGCAGCTTGGTCGGCAGGGCGGATACGCAGTATTTT.

This clonotype was found a few times. The chain couples TRBV6-5 to TRBJ1-1; perhaps TRBD1 as D (6 bases). The ends were cut back, 6 bases at V and 1 base at J, with 18 bases in the middle. The CDR3 is 16 residues long. Per germline, CDR1 MNHEY and CDR2 SVGAGI. The CDR3 DNA reads TGTGCCAGCAGCCTTGCTCGAACAGGGCCGAACACTGAAGCTTTCTTT. This gives the protein CASSLARTGPNTEAFF.

This clonotype was seen a few times. V gene TRBV7-2 combines with J gene TRBJ2-3, with D perhaps matching TRBD2 (6 bases). CDR3 length equals 14 residues. Trimming left V 7 bases short and J 5 bases short, with 16 bases between. Germline CDR1 and CDR2: SGHTA and FQGNSA. CDR3 coding DNA: TGTGCCAGCAAATCTGGGGCGGGGAAAGATACGCAGTATTTT. The encoded protein is CASKSGAGKDTQYF.

The genes are TRBV6-4 and TRBJ2-3, with 7 bases identical to TRBD2. CDR3 length: 15 amino acids. Germline CDR1 and CDR2: MRHNA and SNTAGT. The V segment lost 0 bases and the J segment 0 bases; nucleotides outside the gene matches: 0. The CDR3 DNA is TGTGCCAGCAGTGACTCAGCGGGGAGCACAGATACGCAGTATTTT. Amino acids: CASSDSAGSTDTQYF.

The genes are TRBV12-3 or TRBV12-4 and TRBJ2-3, with 7 bases that match TRBD1. J lost 5 bases, V lost 8 bases, and 16 bases had no gene match. The CDR3 totals 16 residues. In nucleotides, the CDR3 is TGTGCCAGCGGCCATTCGAACAGGGGCCGTCGAGATACGCAGTATTTT. Its protein is CASGHSNRGRRDTQYF.

CDR3 in DNA: TGCGCCAGCAGCCGGGGCTTTTATAGCAATCAGCCCCAGCATTTT. As protein: CASSRGFYSNQPQHF. The genes are TRBV4-1 and TRBJ1-5; a weak D match, TRBD1 (5 bases). Germline values: CDR1 MGHRA, CDR2 YSYEKL. Trimming removed 4 bases from V and 0 bases from J, with 10 bases in between. The CDR3 is made up of 15 amino acids.

V and J are TRBV20-1 and TRBJ2-5, with TRBD1 identical over 8 bases. Looked up from germline, CDR1 is DFQATT and CDR2 is SNEGSKA (reference sequence). This CDR3 comprises 12 residues. Trimming removed 3 bases from V and 5 bases from J; junction bases left unmatched: 2. The chain's CDR3 is CSARDRDETQYF. CDR3 DNA sequence: TGCAGTGCTAGGGACAGGGACGAGACCCAGTACTTC.

In its sample, this clonotype was seen a few times. The chain carries TRBV5-6 and TRBJ1-3; 8 bases fit TRBD1. The germline gives CDR1 SGHDT, CDR2 YYEEEE. This CDR3 is built from 15 residues. The V segment lost 2 bases and the J segment 4 bases; nucleotides outside the gene matches: 5. The CDR3 region has the DNA TGTGCCAGCAGCTTTCGGGGGACAGGAGGAAACACCATATATTTT. Its protein is CASSFRGTGGNTIYF.

This clonotype has a handful of counts. The chain combines TRBV5-6 with TRBJ1-5; D may be TRBD1 (6 bases). The CDR3 contains 15 residues. Germline CDR1 SGHDT, CDR2 YYEEEE. V lost 3 bases to trimming and J lost 2 bases, with 12 bases between them. DNA of the CDR3: TGTGCCAGCAGCTGGGCGGGGGCCGGCAATCAGCCCCAGCATTTT. It translates to CASSWAGAGNQPQHF. The complete variable domain, with remaining parts taken from reference TRBV5-6 and TRBJ1-5, reads DAGVTQSPTHLIKTRGQQVTLRCSPKSGHDTVSWYQQALGQGPQFIFQYYEEEERQRGNFPDRFSGHQFPNYSSELNVNALLLGDSALYLCASSWAGAGNQPQHFGDGTRLSIL.

In this sample, this clonotype turned up a few times. The junction does not match germline at one end; this may be a read error. CDR3 amino acids: CASSQGTGGSYEQYF. CDR3 bases: TGTGCTAGCAGCCAAGGGACAGGGGGGTCCTACGAGCAGTACTTC. The rearrangement joins TRBV4-2 to TRBJ2-7, with 11 bases lining up with TRBD1. CDR1 and CDR2 (germline): LGHNA, YNFKEQ. The CDR3 is made up of 15 amino acids.

Concerning this clonotype: A much larger clonotype is one base distant, so this may be a read error. The chain recombines TRBV7-2 with TRBJ2-7; D tentatively fits TRBD1 or TRBD2 (5 bases each). Germline-derived CDR1 and CDR2 are SGHTA and FQGNSA. The CDR3 loop spans 13 amino acids. V lost 4 bases, J lost 4 bases, and 11 bases lay in between. CDR3 in DNA: TGTGCCAGCAGCTCTGCCTGGGGGTACGAGCAGTACTTC. It specifies CASSSAWGYEQYF.

The chain uses TRBV29-1 and TRBJ1-1; D may be TRBD1 (6 bases). The CDR3 has 10 residues. In germline, CDR1 is SQVTM, CDR2 ANQGSEA. The ends were cut back, 4 bases at V and 8 bases at J, with 8 bases in the middle. CDR3 nucleotide sequence: TGCAGCGTTGTCGGGACAGAAGCTTTCTTT. It is translated as CSVVGTEAFF.

The chain combines TRBV12-3 or TRBV12-4 with TRBJ1-2, with D hard to call. CDR3 length: 16 residues. V was shortened by 0 bases and J by 4 bases, with 15 bases between the two germline ends. CDR3 amino acids: CASSLALPAGGYGYTF. CDR3 nucleotides: TGTGCCAGCAGTTTAGCGCTGCCGGCAGGTGGCTATGGCTACACCTTC.

The table lists this clonotype with a few counts. This chain links TRBV20-1 with TRBJ1-6; D might be TRBD1 (5 bases). The V and J ends lost 6 bases and 8 bases respectively, with 8 bases between them. This CDR3 contains 11 residues. CDR1 and CDR2 from the germline V gene are DFQATT and SNEGSKA (reference sequence). The CDR3 DNA reads TGCAGTGCCCGGGGCTATTCACCCCTCCACTTT. Residues: CSARGYSPLHF.

The J gene is TRBJ2-7, the V gene TRBV27; the D call may be TRBD1 or TRBD2 (5 bases each). The CDR3 sequence is 17 residues long. Trimming cost V 5 bases and J 4 bases, with 24 bases left between them. Germline loops: CDR1 MNHEY, CDR2 SMNVEV (reference sequence). CDR3 DNA sequence: TGTGCCAGCAGTCTCTACCTAGCAGGGCCTAAGGGATACGAGCAGTACTTC. Translated: CASSLYLAGPKGYEQYF.

This rearrangement joins TRBV5-1 to TRBJ1-3; unclear D gene. The V gene lost 1 base and the J gene lost 4 bases, with 9 bases spanning the gap. The germline V gene has CDR1 SGHRS and CDR2 YFSETQ. The length of the CDR3 is 14 residues. CDR3 residues: CASSLSGDGNTIYF. In DNA form, the CDR3 reads TGCGCCAGCAGCTTGTCAGGCGACGGAAACACCATATATTTT.

J is TRBJ2-1 and V is TRBV2, with TRBD2 as a possible D gene (5 bases). Trimming stripped 4 bases from V and 16 bases from J, with 17 bases between. CDR1 SNHLY and CDR2 FYNNEI come from the germline V gene. This CDR3 spans 12 amino acids. This chain's CDR3 is CASSGLEDYQFF. The DNA for the CDR3 is TGTGCCAGCAGTGGGCTGGAGGATTACCAATTCTTC.

The chain employs TRBV2 and TRBJ1-1, with D maybe TRBD1 (5 bases). The CDR3 runs 14 residues. Germline assignment: CDR1 SNHLY and CDR2 FYNNEI. The germline V and J ends were trimmed by 8 bases and 7 bases, with 20 bases remaining between them. CDR3 region: CASPLKSGESEAFF. In DNA form, the CDR3 reads TGTGCCAGCCCCCTAAAGTCGGGGGAGAGTGAAGCTTTCTTT.

The chain is built from TRBV7-9 and TRBJ2-5, with 7 positions matching TRBD1. Germline lookup yields CDR1 SEHNR and CDR2 FQNEAQ (reference sequence). Trimming took 5 bases from V and 4 from J; bases not matched to a gene: 7. This CDR3 spans 14 amino acids. Here the CDR3 DNA reads TGTGCCAGCAGCCAAGACAGGGAGAGAGAGACCCAGTACTTC. Translation: CASSQDRERETQYF.

V and J are TRBV10-3 and TRBJ2-7; 11 bases agree with TRBD2. Germline V lookup: CDR1 ENHRY, CDR2 SYGVKD. This CDR3 has 16 amino acids. With 4 bases clipped from V and 1 base from J, the junction kept 6 bases outside the gene matches. CDR3 sequence: CAISGPGLADSYEQYF. The CDR3 bases are TGTGCCATCAGTGGTCCGGGACTAGCGGATTCCTACGAGCAGTACTTC.

V and J are TRBV5-1 and TRBJ2-1; D call uncertain. This CDR3 is 13 amino acids long. The V and J ends lost 4 bases and 5 bases respectively, with 10 bases between them. Germline CDR1 is SGHRS and CDR2 is YFSETQ. The CDR3 spells CASSITTDNEQFF. In DNA form, the CDR3 reads TGCGCCAGCAGCATTACTACAGACAATGAGCAGTTCTTC.